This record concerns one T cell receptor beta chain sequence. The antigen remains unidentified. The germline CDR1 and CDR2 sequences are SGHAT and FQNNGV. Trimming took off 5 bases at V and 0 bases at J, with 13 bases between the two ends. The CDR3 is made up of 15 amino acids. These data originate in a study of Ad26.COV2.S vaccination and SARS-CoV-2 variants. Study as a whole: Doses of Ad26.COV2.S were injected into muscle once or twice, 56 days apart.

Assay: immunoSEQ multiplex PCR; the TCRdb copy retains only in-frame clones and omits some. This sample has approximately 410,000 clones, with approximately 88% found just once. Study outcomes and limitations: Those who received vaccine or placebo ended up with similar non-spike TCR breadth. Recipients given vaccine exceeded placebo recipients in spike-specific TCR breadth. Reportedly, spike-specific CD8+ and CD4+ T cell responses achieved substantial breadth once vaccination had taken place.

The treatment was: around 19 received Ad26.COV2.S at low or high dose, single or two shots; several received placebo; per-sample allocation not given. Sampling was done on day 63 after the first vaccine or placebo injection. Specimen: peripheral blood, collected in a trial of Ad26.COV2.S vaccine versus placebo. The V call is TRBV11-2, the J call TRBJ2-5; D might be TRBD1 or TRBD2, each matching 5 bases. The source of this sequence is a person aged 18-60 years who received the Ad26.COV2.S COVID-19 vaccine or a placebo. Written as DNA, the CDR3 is TGTGCCAGCAGCCCGGGACCGGCGAACCAAGAGACCCAGTACTTC. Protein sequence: CASSPGPANQETQYF.